This T cell receptor (beta chain) comes out of a study of OX40 agonist ivuxolimab in advanced cancers. Study background: Dose-escalation patients had hepatocellular carcinoma, melanoma, renal cell or head and neck cancer. Points from the study as a whole: Researchers did not establish what antigens the expanded peripheral T cells target.

The repertoire was sequenced with immunoSEQ multiplex PCR; TCRdb's copy has only in-frame clones and lacks some. The sample consists of 20,000 to 25,000 clones, approximately 85% of them appearing once. About this clone: No antigen is known for it.

CDR3 length: 16 amino acids. With 4 bases removed from V and 1 base from J, the gap between germline ends came to 17 bases. Germline V gene data show CDR1 as SGDLS and CDR2 as YYNGEE. This receptor was identified in an adult with an advanced solid tumor such as melanoma, head and neck, liver or kidney cancer. The sequenced sample was CD4+ or CD8+ T cells sorted from blood, obtained in a trial of the OX40 agonist ivuxolimab. The chain employs TRBV9 and TRBJ1-2; D gene unclear. Here the CDR3 DNA reads TGTGCCAGCAGCCCCGCCGTAAAGCCCGATAACTATGGCTACACCTTC. This translates into CASSPAVKPDNYGYTF.